These 18 T cell receptor beta chains originate from one sample sequenced in a study of T cell responses to AZD1222 COVID-19 vaccine. Profiled with immunoSEQ multiplex PCR; TCRdb holds only in-frame clones, not every one. This sample has 80,000 to 90,000 clones; 70% to 90% occur once, and the top ten carry roughly 4.8%. Source: peripheral blood, taken on day 0 of MenACWY control vaccination. Receptor source: an adult in good health.

The CDR3 sequence is CASSSPTGFSGNTIYF. The CDR3 DNA is TGTGCCAGCAGCTCCCCGACAGGGTTTTCTGGAAACACCATATATTTT. V is TRBV7-8 and J is TRBJ1-3; TRBD1 aligns across 7 bases. The germline V gene encodes CDR1 SGHVS and CDR2 FQNEAQ. This CDR3 is 16 amino acids long. With 4 bases clipped from V and 1 base from J, the junction kept 7 bases outside the gene matches.

For the CDR3, the DNA is TGTGCCAGCAGTTTAATGGGCTCTGGAAACACCATATATTTT. This encodes CASSLMGSGNTIYF. The gene calls are TRBV27 and TRBJ1-3; D unclear. V was clipped by 2 bases and J by 0 bases, with 5 bases between them. In germline, CDR1 is MNHEY, CDR2 SMNVEV (reference sequence). CDR3 length: 14 amino acids.

The chain combines TRBV6-5 with TRBJ1-1, with D perhaps matching TRBD1 (6 bases). The V gene's germline CDR1 is MNHEY and CDR2 SVGAGI. Trimming removed 6 bases at V and 6 bases at J, with 14 bases between. CDR3 length equals 13 residues. CDR3 nucleotide sequence: TGTGCCAGCAGCTCCTTGACAGGTTCTGAAGCTTTCTTT. Translation: CASSSLTGSEAFF.

The V gene is TRBV28, the J gene TRBJ1-4; D gene ambiguous. CDR3 length: 12 amino acids. Germline values: CDR1 MDHEN, CDR2 SYDVKM. V was shortened by 3 bases and J by 8 bases, with 7 bases between the two germline ends. The CDR3 sequence is CASSFFREKLFF. For the CDR3, the DNA is TGTGCCAGCAGTTTTTTCAGGGAAAAACTGTTTTTT.

The chain employs TRBV28 and TRBJ2-7, with a possible D match to TRBD2 (6 bases). Per the germline V gene, CDR1 is MDHEN and CDR2 is SYDVKM. With 8 bases removed from V and 3 bases from J, the gap between germline ends came to 17 bases. This CDR3 contains 14 residues. The CDR3 loop is CASVPNGGDYEQYF. Here the CDR3 DNA reads TGTGCCAGCGTTCCTAATGGCGGGGACTACGAGCAGTACTTC. The full variable domain, its missing parts supplied by reference TRBV28 and TRBJ2-7, is DVKVTQSSRYLVKRTGEKVFLECVQDMDHENMFWYRQDPGLGLRLIYFSYDVKMKEKGDIPEGYSVSREKKERFSLILESASTNQTSMYLCASVPNGGDYEQYFGPGTRLTVT.

This chain connects TRBV6-5 to TRBJ1-5; 7 nucleotides agree with TRBD1. The CDR3 has 14 residues. Trimming cost V 10 bases and J 0 bases; bases outside gene matches: 6. The V gene's germline CDR1 is MNHEY and CDR2 SVGAGI. The CDR3 nucleotides read TGTGCCACAGGGACAGAGAATAGCAATCAGCCCCAGCATTTT. Its translation: CATGTENSNQPQHF.

This chain connects TRBV6-2 or TRBV6-3 to TRBJ1-5; the D is unclear. CDR1 MNHEY and CDR2 SVGEGT come from the germline V gene. V was clipped by 6 bases and J by 0 bases, with 15 bases between them. This CDR3 contains 16 residues. The CDR3 DNA is TGTGCCAGCAGCTCCCGCCGGGCCTCTAGCAATCAGCCCCAGCATTTT. Translated, it gives CASSSRRASSNQPQHF.

The chain uses TRBV7-2 and TRBJ2-3; 7 positions match TRBD2. From germline, CDR1 is SGHTA and CDR2 FQGNSA. V lost 5 bases to trimming and J lost 5 bases; unmatched junction nucleotides: 7. The CDR3 has 14 residues. In nucleotides, the CDR3 is TGTGCCAGCAGCGGGGGGGAGCAGGAAGATACGCAGTATTTT. It encodes CASSGGEQEDTQYF. Filled out from reference TRBV7-2 and TRBJ2-3, the complete variable domain reads GAGVSQSPSNKVTEKGKDVELRCDPISGHTALYWYRQSLGQGLEFLIYFQGNSAPDKSGLPSDRFSAERTGGSVSTLTIQRTQQEDSAVYLCASSGGEQEDTQYFGPGTRLTVL.

The chain employs TRBV28 and TRBJ2-7, with D unresolved. The germline CDR1 and CDR2 sequences are MDHEN and SYDVKM. Trimming stripped 5 bases from V and 5 bases from J, with 19 bases between. The CDR3 has 15 residues. CDR3: CASSPGRAGSDEQYF. The DNA of the CDR3 is TGTGCCAGCAGTCCGGGCCGGGCCGGATCGGACGAGCAGTACTTC.

With regard to this clone: One junction end does not reproduce the germline sequence, and a read error may be involved. The genes are TRBV19 and TRBJ1-5, with 8 bases matching TRBD1. Germline V gene lookup returns CDR1 LNHDA and CDR2 SQIVND (reference sequence). The CDR3 extends over 16 amino acids. CDR3 DNA: TGTGCCAGTAGTAGACCGGACAGGGCTAGCTATCAGCCCCAGCATTTT. It encodes CASSRPDRASYQPQHF.

The chain employs TRBV20-1 and TRBJ1-3; 7 bases match TRBD1. The germline V gene has CDR1 DFQATT and CDR2 SNEGSKA (reference sequence). CDR3 length equals 14 residues. Losses at the gene ends were 3 bases for V and 4 bases for J; bases not matched to a gene: 6. CDR3 sequence: CSASKGASGNTIYF. DNA for the CDR3: TGCAGTGCTAGTAAGGGGGCATCCGGAAACACCATATATTTT.

The chain carries TRBV7-2 and TRBJ1-6; 8 bases are shared with TRBD1. This CDR3 is 16 amino acids long. Unmatched junction bases numbered 11, after V lost 5 bases and J lost 8 bases. The germline V gene has CDR1 SGHTA and CDR2 FQGNSA. The CDR3 sequence is CASSIGSTGAHSPLHF. CDR3 in DNA: TGTGCCAGCAGCATAGGTTCGACAGGGGCTCATTCACCCCTCCACTTT.

This rearrangement joins TRBV7-3 to TRBJ2-7, with 8 bases lining up with TRBD2. Germline lookup yields CDR1 SGHTA and CDR2 FQGTGA. The CDR3 runs to 14 residues. With V trimmed by 5 bases and J by 6 bases, 9 bases remained unmatched. Written as DNA, the CDR3 is TGTGCCAGCAGCGCGCACACTAGCGGAGCCGAGCAGTACTTC. It translates to CASSAHTSGAEQYF.

J is TRBJ2-7 and V is TRBV6-2 or TRBV6-3; D gene uncertain. This CDR3 region has 16 residues. Germline CDR1 is MNHEY and CDR2 is SVGEGT. V was cut by 6 bases and J by 6 bases, with 24 bases left in between. CDR3 nucleotide sequence: TGTGCCAGCAGCCTTACTCAGACTGTAACCCCCTCCGAGCAGTACTTC. This sequence encodes CASSLTQTVTPSEQYF.

The chain combines TRBV10-3 with TRBJ1-5; D possibly corresponds to TRBD1 (5 bases). The CDR3 spans 13 residues. Per the germline V gene, CDR1 is ENHRY and CDR2 is SYGVKD. The V gene lost 11 bases and the J gene lost 4 bases, with 15 bases spanning the gap. CDR3 bases: TGTGCCTCTCGCCAGGGACTGAATCAGCCCCAGCATTTT. Translating it yields CASRQGLNQPQHF.

The rearrangement joins TRBV19 to TRBJ2-7, with a possible D match to TRBD2 (5 bases). With 5 bases removed from V and 3 bases from J, the gap between germline ends came to 17 bases. CDR3 size: 15 residues. Germline CDR1 reads LNHDA; CDR2 reads SQIVND (reference sequence). This CDR3 reads CASSRNSELDYEQYF. The CDR3 DNA sequence: TGTGCCAGTAGTCGTAATTCTGAACTAGACTACGAGCAGTACTTC.

The chain couples TRBV7-9 to TRBJ2-5; 7 bases line up with TRBD2. Germline CDR1 and CDR2: SEHNR and FQNEAQ (reference sequence). The CDR3 loop spans 13 amino acids. With 2 bases clipped from V and 5 bases from J, the junction kept 2 bases outside the gene matches. The CDR3 loop is CASSLLGGETQYF. CDR3 nucleotides: TGTGCCAGCAGCTTATTGGGAGGGGAGACCCAGTACTTC.

The chain joins TRBV10-3 to TRBJ2-3; 9 bases map to TRBD1. This CDR3 region has 13 residues. Germline-derived CDR1 and CDR2 are ENHRY and SYGVKD. Trimming at V came to 5 bases and at J to 5 bases, leaving 2 bases not matched to a gene. The chain's CDR3 is CAISWDREDTQYF. The CDR3 DNA reads as TGTGCCATCAGTTGGGACAGGGAAGATACGCAGTATTTT.